Below are 20 T cell receptor beta chains sequenced from a single sample in a study of T cells in Graves' hyperthyroidism and ophthalmopathy. Amplification yielded TCR beta CDR3 regions, with RNA transcripts as the source. First-round RT-PCR with HTBI primers amplified the TCR CDR3 region. MiXCR was run by TCRdb on the multiplex PCR reads, yielding one entry per CDR3 protein. The data contain over 550,000 distinct CDR3 sequences, around 17% of them singletons. Source material: blood. The receptors were sampled from a woman between 18 and 29 years old with Graves' hyperthyroidism.

V is TRBV15 and J is TRBJ1-1, with D possibly matching TRBD1 (5 bases). In germline, CDR1 is LNHNV, CDR2 YYDKDF (reference sequence). The CDR3 is made up of 15 amino acids. Trimming shortened V by 3 bases and J by 1 base, and 12 bases separated the two germline ends. CDR3 region: CATSSSGFRNTEAFF. The CDR3 DNA is TGTGCCACCAGCAGTTCAGGGTTTAGGAACACTGAAGCTTTCTTT.

In this sample, this clonotype turned up many times. The chain links TRBV5-6 to TRBJ2-7; TRBD2 agrees at 12 bases. This CDR3 region has 15 residues. V lost 1 base, J lost 5 bases, and 4 bases stayed unmatched. Germline CDR1 is SGHDT and CDR2 is YYEEEE. The CDR3 sequence is CASSLRLAGVHEQYF. In DNA form, the CDR3 reads TGTGCCAGCAGCTTGAGACTAGCGGGAGTCCACGAGCAGTACTTC.

This clonotype has at least ten counts. The V and J genes are TRBV11-2 and TRBJ1-6; 12 positions match TRBD1. CDR3 size: 16 residues. Trimming removed 6 bases from V and 6 bases from J; junction bases left unmatched: 6. Germline lookup yields CDR1 SGHAT and CDR2 FQNNGV. The CDR3 nucleotides are TGTGCCAGCAGTACTCCGGGACAGGGGGCTAATTCACCCCTCCACTTT. It specifies CASSTPGQGANSPLHF.

The chain combines TRBV12-5 with TRBJ1-1; no reliable D call. Trimming shortened V by 6 bases and J by 6 bases, and 8 bases separated the two germline ends. The CDR3 totals 11 residues. Germline-derived CDR1 and CDR2 are LGHNT and FRNRAP. The CDR3 DNA reads TGTGCTAGTGGCCCGGGCGCTGAAGCTTTCTTT. Its protein is CASGPGAEAFF.

This clonotype was seen many times. V gene TRBV2 combines with J gene TRBJ1-5; unclear D gene. V lost 7 bases and J lost 6, with 13 bases in between. The CDR3 covers 13 residues. CDR1 and CDR2 (germline): SNHLY, FYNNEI. DNA of the CDR3: TGTGCCAGCAATCGGGGAGGCACTCAGCCCCAGCATTTT. Amino acids: CASNRGGTQPQHF.

The chain uses TRBV3-1 and TRBJ2-2; the D is unclear. This CDR3 spans 16 amino acids. The germline V and J ends were trimmed by 4 bases and 6 bases, with 18 bases remaining between them. The germline V gene encodes CDR1 LGHDT and CDR2 YNNKEL (reference sequence). CDR3: CASSPTQTDWSGELFF. Written as DNA, the CDR3 is TGTGCCAGCAGCCCCACGCAGACGGATTGGTCCGGGGAGCTGTTTTTT.

Only a few counts were recorded for this clonotype. CDR3 region: CATSDTTSGRASDDTQYF. The CDR3, as DNA: TGTGCCACCAGTGATACTACTAGCGGGAGGGCCAGTGACGATACGCAGTATTTT. The V gene is TRBV24-1, the J gene TRBJ2-3; the match to TRBD2 covers 13 bases. Germline CDR1 is KGHDR and CDR2 is SFDVKD. The CDR3 runs to 18 residues. V shed 3 bases, J shed 6 bases, and the junction held 11 bases outside the gene matches.

This clonotype has ten or more counts. V is TRBV7-9 and J is TRBJ2-3; no firm D call. CDR1 SEHNR and CDR2 FQNEAQ come from the germline V gene (reference sequence). V was clipped by 4 bases and J by 2 bases, with 4 bases between them. The CDR3 consists of 12 residues. The CDR3 spells CASSYLTDTQYF. DNA of the CDR3: TGTGCCAGCAGCTACCTCACAGATACGCAGTATTTT.

The chain combines TRBV25-1 with TRBJ1-1; D remains ambiguous. Trimming stripped 1 base from V and 3 bases from J, with 15 bases between. The germline V gene has CDR1 MGHDK and CDR2 SYGVNS. The CDR3 is 16 residues long. As DNA, the CDR3 is TGTGCCAGCAGTGAATTGCGTAGTGGGCTCGACACTGAAGCTTTCTTT. It encodes CASSELRSGLDTEAFF.

This clonotype has only a few counts. This chain uses TRBV20-1 with TRBJ2-1; 10 nucleotides match TRBD2. The V segment lost 0 bases and the J segment 4 bases; nucleotides outside the gene matches: 6. This CDR3 is built from 16 residues. Germline CDR1 is DFQATT and CDR2 is SNEGSKA (reference sequence). The CDR3, as DNA: TGCAGTGCTAGAGACGCCCTAGCGGGGGCGTACAATGAGCAGTTCTTC. Translating gives CSARDALAGAYNEQFF.

The V gene is TRBV5-6, the J gene TRBJ2-3; TRBD2 matches at 11 bases. There are 15 residues in the CDR3. V lost 4 bases and J lost 4; bases outside the gene matches: 5. The germline V gene has CDR1 SGHDT and CDR2 YYEEEE. The CDR3 DNA reads as TGTGCCAGCAGCCCCACACTAGCGGGGGCAGATACGCAGTATTTT. Translation: CASSPTLAGADTQYF.

The chain combines TRBV20-1 with TRBJ2-4; maybe TRBD2 (5 bases). The germline CDR1 and CDR2 sequences are DFQATT and SNEGSKA (reference sequence). V was shortened by 0 bases and J by 0 bases, with 9 bases between the two germline ends. This CDR3 contains 15 residues. The CDR3 DNA sequence: TGCAGTGCTAGAGAGCCCGGACTAGCCAAAAACATTCAGTACTTC. Amino acids: CSAREPGLAKNIQYF.

This clonotype was detected many times. The chain recombines TRBV3-1 with TRBJ2-2, with 7 bases aligning to TRBD2. The CDR3 covers 15 residues. The germline gives CDR1 LGHDT, CDR2 YNNKEL (reference sequence). Germline trimming cut 5 bases from V and 0 bases from J; bases unmatched to any gene: 3. The CDR3 nucleotides are TGTGCCAGCAGCATAGCGGGCGCGAACACCGGGGAGCTGTTTTTT. Its protein product is CASSIAGANTGELFF.

This clonotype was recorded many times. The rearrangement joins TRBV5-5 to TRBJ1-4; D remains ambiguous. The V and J ends lost 0 bases and 5 bases respectively, with 5 bases between them. The CDR3 extends over 13 amino acids. The V gene's germline CDR1 is SGHKS and CDR2 YYEKEE (reference sequence). For the CDR3, the DNA is TGTGCCAGCAGCTTGGGACCGAATGAAAAACTGTTTTTT. Amino acids: CASSLGPNEKLFF. Drawing the rest from reference TRBV5-5 and TRBJ1-4, the complete variable domain is DAGVTQSPTHLIKTRGQQVTLRCSPISGHKSVSWYQQVLGQGPQFIFQYYEKEERGRGNFPDRFSARQFPNYSSELNVNALLLGDSALYLCASSLGPNEKLFFGSGTQLSVL.

This clonotype was observed a handful of times. This chain links TRBV10-1 with TRBJ2-1, with 8 nucleotides matching TRBD2. CDR3 length: 14 amino acids. V was pared by 4 bases and J by 7 bases, with 6 bases of the junction left unmatched. Germline CDR1 WNHNN, CDR2 SYGVQD (reference sequence). The CDR3, as DNA: TGCGCCAGCAGTGTTTCAGCGGGAGTAAATGAGCAGTTCTTC. Translating gives CASSVSAGVNEQFF.

This clonotype was recorded a few times. The V gene is TRBV5-5, the J gene TRBJ2-7; 9 bases are shared with TRBD1. Germline-derived CDR1 and CDR2 are SGHKS and YYEKEE (reference sequence). V was clipped by 1 base and J by 7 bases; unmatched bases: 6. The CDR3 has 14 residues. CDR3 nucleotides: TGTGCCAGCAGCTTGCCACAGGGGGCGAGAGAGCAGTACTTC. Translated: CASSLPQGAREQYF.

Only a few counts were recorded for this clonotype. A read error may produce the germline difference seen at one junction end. The CDR3 DNA reads TGTGCCAGCAGCCAGTCTGGGGCCAACGTCCTGACTTTC. Its translation: CASSQSGANVLTF. This rearrangement joins TRBV5-1 to TRBJ2-6, with no clear D. From germline, CDR1 is SGHRS and CDR2 YFSETQ. This CDR3 comprises 13 residues.

V is TRBV19 and J is TRBJ2-7, with D possibly matching TRBD1 (5 bases). There are 13 residues in the CDR3. V lost 3 bases, J lost 3 bases, and 9 bases lay in between. Per germline, CDR1 LNHDA and CDR2 SQIVND (reference sequence). The CDR3 region has the DNA TGTGCCAGTAGTATTTCCCAGGGCTACGAGCAGTACTTC. Protein sequence: CASSISQGYEQYF.

The V gene is TRBV5-1, the J gene TRBJ2-1; D is uncertain. This CDR3 has 13 residues. V lost 4 bases and J lost 7, with 12 bases in between. Looked up from germline, CDR1 is SGHRS and CDR2 is YFSETQ. This CDR3 reads CASSPRPGNEQFF. In nucleotides, the CDR3 is TGCGCCAGCAGCCCCCGGCCTGGGAATGAGCAGTTCTTC. Full variable domain (rest looked up from reference TRBV5-1 and TRBJ2-1): KAGVTQTPRYLIKTRGQQVTLSCSPISGHRSVSWYQQTPGQGLQFLFEYFSETQRNKGNFPGRFSGRQFSNSRSEMNVSTLELGDSALYLCASSPRPGNEQFFGPGTRLTVL.

This clonotype was observed at least ten times. V and J are TRBV29-1 and TRBJ1-1, with D unresolved. This CDR3 has 11 residues. The V end was cut by 5 bases, the J end by 13 bases, with 17 bases between. CDR1 and CDR2 from the germline V gene are SQVTM and ANQGSEA. CDR3 region: CSVRRASRHFF. CDR3 nucleotide sequence: TGCAGCGTTCGACGGGCCTCACGGCATTTCTTT.